This is a list of T cell receptor beta chains from one sample in a study of regulatory T cells in long-lasting Graves disease. MiXCR, applied by TCRdb to the multiplex PCR reads, yields one record per CDR3 protein. The sample holds over 250,000 distinct CDR3 sequences, 22% seen once. Specimen: peripheral blood mononuclear cells (PBMCs), collected when the disease was refractory, from a patient treated with antithyroid drugs. The receptors here all came from a female donor with Graves disease. The CDR3 runs from the conserved cysteine through the conserved F or W. Fields, in order: D gene, clone size, J gene, V gene, CDR3 DNA, CDR3 protein. The D gene is left open where the match is weak. Size tells how often a clone was seen (once, few, many) or the class of an expanded clone, and some rows leave it out.

>-|-|TRBJ2-3|TRBV11-2
TGTGCCAGCAGCTTAGGTGGACAGAGCACAGATACGCAGTATTTT
CASSLGGQSTDTQYF
>-|few|TRBJ2-7|TRBV5-6
TGTGCCAGCAGCTTGTGGCGACAGGACAACTACGAGCAGTACTTC
CASSLWRQDNYEQYF
>-|-|TRBJ2-5|TRBV6-1
TGTGCCAGCAGTGAACAGGGCCAGGAGACCCAGTACTTC
CASSEQGQETQYF
>TRBD1|-|TRBJ1-2|TRBV6-2/TRBV6-3
TGTGCCAGCAGGTCAGGGGGTGGGAGCTATGGCTACACCTTC
CASRSGGGSYGYTF
>TRBD1|-|TRBJ1-2|TRBV20-1
TGCAGTCCCTGGGACAGGGGGCAGAGTGGCTACACCTTC
CSPWDRGQSGYTF
>-|few|TRBJ2-7|TRBV18
TGTGCCAGCTCACCACCGGGACGGGGAGACTACGAGCAGTACTTC
CASSPPGRGDYEQYF
>TRBD1|-|TRBJ1-6|TRBV7-9
TGTGCCAGCAGGCTAGGACAGGGCGATTCACCCCTCCACTTT
CASRLGQGDSPLHF
>-|-|TRBJ1-6|TRBV28
TGTGCCAGCACCAACAGTATGAGCTCCTATAATTCACCCCTCCACTTT
CASTNSMSSYNSPLHF
>TRBD1|-|TRBJ2-5|TRBV9
TGTGCCAGCAGCTCCCCGTGGGGACAGCAAGAGACCCAGTACTTC
CASSSPWGQQETQYF
>TRBD1|-|TRBJ1-6|TRBV20-1
TGCAGTGCTGCACGACCGGGACAGGACTATTCACCCCTCCACTTT
CSAARPGQDYSPLHF
>TRBD1|many|TRBJ1-4|TRBV7-2
TGTGCCAGCAGCGCGGGACAGACACCTGAAAAACTGTTTTTT
CASSAGQTPEKLFF
>-|few|TRBJ1-2|TRBV14
TGTGCCAGCAGCCAAGAACGCGGGTATGGCTACACCTTC
CASSQERGYGYTF
>TRBD2|-|TRBJ2-2|TRBV30
TGTGCCTGGACTAGCGGGAGGCGGGTCACCGGGGAGCTGTTTTTT
CAWTSGRRVTGELFF
>TRBD1|many|TRBJ2-7|TRBV29-1
TGCAGCGCCAGGACAGGCCTAGGCACCTACGAGCAGTACTTC
CSARTGLGTYEQYF
>-|-|TRBJ2-5|TRBV15
TGTGCCACCAGCAGAGATGTTGGGGTTGAGACCCAGTACTTC
CATSRDVGVETQYF
>-|many|TRBJ2-5|TRBV29-1
TGCAGCGTGGGACCTGGGGCAGAGACCCAGTACTTC
CSVGPGAETQYF
>-|once|TRBJ1-1|TRBV12-3/TRBV12-4
TGTGTCAGCAGTTACTCGTCCAGGGACACTGAAGCTTTCTTT
CVSSYSSRDTEAFF
>-|-|TRBJ2-5|TRBV10-1
TGCGCCAGCAGTGAGCGCCGGTGCGGAGAGACCCAGTACTTC
CASSERRCGETQYF
>-|-|TRBJ2-7|TRBV7-2
TGTGCCAGCAGCTTAATCAGGGTGAGCCTTTACGAGCAGTACTTC
CASSLIRVSLYEQYF
>TRBD2|few|TRBJ2-5|TRBV20-1
TGCAATGCAGACAGCGGGAGGGAGACCCAGTACTTC
CNADSGRETQYF
>TRBD2|few|TRBJ2-5|TRBV27
TGTGCCAGCAGCCCCTCCGGGGGGATCGAGACCCAGTACTTC
CASSPSGGIETQYF
>TRBD1|many|TRBJ1-2|TRBV5-1
TGCGCCAGCAGAGCGGGCGGGGGGGACAGCGATGGCTACACCTTC
CASRAGGGDSDGYTF
>-|many|TRBJ1-1|TRBV10-3
TGTGCCATCAGAAGGCGGCTTGGGCCCCGAGCTTTCTTT
CAIRRRLGPRAFF
>TRBD1|many|TRBJ2-5|TRBV10-3
TGTGCCACCTCGACCGGGACAGGGGCCCAAGAGACCCAGTACTTC
CATSTGTGAQETQYF
>TRBD2|-|TRBJ2-7|TRBV4-3
TGCGCCAGCAGCCAAGATCCGGGAGGGGCAGATTTAAGCTCCTACGAGCAGTACTTC
CASSQDPGGADLSSYEQYF
>-|-|TRBJ1-1|TRBV4-1
TGCGCCAGCAGCCAAGCCGCCCGGGGGACTGAAGCTTTCTTT
CASSQAARGTEAFF
>-|many|TRBJ1-2|TRBV11-1
TGTGCCAGCAGCGCGGACAACTATGGCTACACCTTC
CASSADNYGYTF
>-|few|TRBJ2-7|TRBV6-5
TGTGCCAGCAGTTACCGACAGAGCTCCTACGAGCAGTACTTC
CASSYRQSSYEQYF
>-|few|TRBJ1-4|TRBV6-5
TGTGCCAGCAGTTACGTTGGGAATGAAAAACTGTTTTTT
CASSYVGNEKLFF
>TRBD1|-|TRBJ1-5|TRBV29-1
TGCAGCGCTGAGGGGGATTGGGACAGGCCCGGGGGCAATAGCAATCAGCCCCAGCATTTT
CSAEGDWDRPGGNSNQPQHF
>-|many|TRBJ1-6|TRBV28
TGTGCCAGCAGTTTTCAGTCGGGGAATTCACCCCTCCACTTT
CASSFQSGNSPLHF
>-|-|TRBJ2-1|TRBV27
TGTGCCAGCAGTTCCCGACTATATGAGCAGTTCTTC
CASSSRLYEQFF
>TRBD1|-|TRBJ1-4|TRBV7-2
TGTGCCAGCAGCTTAACAGGGGGCCTCGAAAAACTGTTTTTT
CASSLTGGLEKLFF
>-|many|TRBJ1-4|TRBV20-1
TGCAGTGCTAGGGGCAGGGCTGCGGAAAAACTGTTTTTT
CSARGRAAEKLFF
>TRBD1|-|TRBJ1-3|TRBV7-9
TGTGCCAGCAGCCTGGGACAGCTTGATTCTGGAAACACCATATATTTT
CASSLGQLDSGNTIYF
>-|few|TRBJ1-5|TRBV3-1
TGTGCCAGCAACCAAGCCAGATCCAATCAGCCCCAGCATTTT
CASNQARSNQPQHF
>-|-|TRBJ2-3|TRBV2
TGTGCCCGCCTTAAACAGGACGATACGCAGTATTTT
CARLKQDDTQYF
>-|-|TRBJ2-2|TRBV5-1
TGCGCCAGCAGCTTCGGGGGAGTGGAGGAGCTGTTTTTT
CASSFGGVEELFF
>TRBD2|-|TRBJ2-7|TRBV4-1
TGCGCCAGCAGCCAGATAGCGGGAGGGGTCGACGAGCAGTACTTC
CASSQIAGGVDEQYF
>-|-|TRBJ2-5|TRBV4-3
TGCGCCAGCAGCCAAGATCGACGGCCAGAGACCCAGTACTTC
CASSQDRRPETQYF
>-|-|TRBJ1-3|TRBV6-1
TGTGCCAGCAGTCGAGAGTTCTCTGGAAACACCATATATTTT
CASSREFSGNTIYF
>TRBD1|few|TRBJ1-4|TRBV7-2
TGTGCCAGCAGCTTAGATGGGACAGGGAGGGAAAAACTGTTTTTT
CASSLDGTGREKLFF
>TRBD2|-|TRBJ2-5|TRBV6-1
TGTGCCAGCGGGACTAGCGGGAGGGGAGAGACCCAGTACTTC
CASGTSGRGETQYF
>TRBD2|many|TRBJ2-7|TRBV9
TGTGCCAGCAGCGTAGACAGCGGGAGGGACTACGAGCAGTACTTC
CASSVDSGRDYEQYF
>-|-|TRBJ2-5|TRBV20-1
TGCAGTGCCATAGGAGGGGGGGTGGAGACCCAGTACTTC
CSAIGGGVETQYF
>TRBD1|-|TRBJ2-7|TRBV5-1
TGCGCCAGCAGCTTGGCCCAGGGGGCTGGGTACGAGCAGTACTTC
CASSLAQGAGYEQYF